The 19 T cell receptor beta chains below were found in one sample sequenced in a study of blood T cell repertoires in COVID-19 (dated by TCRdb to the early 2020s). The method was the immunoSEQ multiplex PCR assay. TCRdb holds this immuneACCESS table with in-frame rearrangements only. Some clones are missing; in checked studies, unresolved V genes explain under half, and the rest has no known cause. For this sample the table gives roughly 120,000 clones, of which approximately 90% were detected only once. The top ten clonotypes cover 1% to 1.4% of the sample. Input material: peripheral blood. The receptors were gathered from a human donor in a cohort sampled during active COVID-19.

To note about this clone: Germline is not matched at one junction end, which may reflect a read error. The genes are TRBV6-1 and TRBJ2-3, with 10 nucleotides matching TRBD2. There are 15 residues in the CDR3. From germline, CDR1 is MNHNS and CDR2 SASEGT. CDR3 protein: CASREAGGSSDTQYF. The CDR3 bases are TGTGCCAGCAGAGAAGCGGGAGGGAGTTCAGATACGCAGTATTTT.

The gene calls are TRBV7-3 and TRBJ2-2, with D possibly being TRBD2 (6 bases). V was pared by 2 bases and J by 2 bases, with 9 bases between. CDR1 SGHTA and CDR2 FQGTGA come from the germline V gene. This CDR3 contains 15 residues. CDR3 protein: CASSLEAGNTGELFF. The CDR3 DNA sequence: TGTGCCAGCAGCTTAGAGGCGGGAAACACCGGGGAGCTGTTTTTT.

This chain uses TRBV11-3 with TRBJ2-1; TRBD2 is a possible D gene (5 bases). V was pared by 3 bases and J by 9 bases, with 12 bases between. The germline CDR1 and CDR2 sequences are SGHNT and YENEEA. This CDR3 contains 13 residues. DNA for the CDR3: TGTGCCAGCAGCTTCGGGCGGGCGAGTGAGCAGTTCTTC. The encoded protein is CASSFGRASEQFF.

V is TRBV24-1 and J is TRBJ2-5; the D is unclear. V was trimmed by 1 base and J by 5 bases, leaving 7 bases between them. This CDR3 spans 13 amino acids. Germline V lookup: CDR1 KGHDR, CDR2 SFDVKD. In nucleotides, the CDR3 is TGTGCCACCAGTGATTTAGGCGGCGAGACCCAGTACTTC. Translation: CATSDLGGETQYF.

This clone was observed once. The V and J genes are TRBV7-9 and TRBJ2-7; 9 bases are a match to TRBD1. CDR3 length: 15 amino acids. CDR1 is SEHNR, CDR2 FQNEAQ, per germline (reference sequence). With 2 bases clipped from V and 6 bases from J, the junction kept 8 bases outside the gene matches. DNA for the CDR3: TGTGCCAGCAGCTTACCGGGACAGGGACGGGTCGAGCAGTACTTC. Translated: CASSLPGQGRVEQYF. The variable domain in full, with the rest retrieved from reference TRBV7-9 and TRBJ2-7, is DTGVSQNPRHKITKRGQNVTFRCDPISEHNRLYWYRQTLGQGPEFLTYFQNEAQLEKSRLLSDRFSAERPKGSFSTLEIQRTEQGDSAMYLCASSLPGQGRVEQYFGPGTRLTVT.

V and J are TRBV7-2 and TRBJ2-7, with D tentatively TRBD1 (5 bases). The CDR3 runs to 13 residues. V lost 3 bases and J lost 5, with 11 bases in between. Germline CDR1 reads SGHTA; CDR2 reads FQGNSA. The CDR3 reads CASSFLDRNEQYF. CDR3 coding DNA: TGTGCCAGCAGCTTCCTCGACAGAAACGAGCAGTACTTC.

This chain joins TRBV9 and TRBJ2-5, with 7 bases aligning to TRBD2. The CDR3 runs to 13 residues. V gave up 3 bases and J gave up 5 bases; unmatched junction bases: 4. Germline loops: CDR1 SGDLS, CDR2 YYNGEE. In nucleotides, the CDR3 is TGTGCCAGCAGCGCCGCGGGAGAGGAGACCCAGTACTTC. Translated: CASSAAGEETQYF.

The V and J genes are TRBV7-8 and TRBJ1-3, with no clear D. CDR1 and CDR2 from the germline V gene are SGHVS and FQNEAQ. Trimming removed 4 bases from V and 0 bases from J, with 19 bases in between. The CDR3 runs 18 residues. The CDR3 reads CASSSLVSGGYSGNTIYF. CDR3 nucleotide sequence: TGTGCCAGCAGCTCTTTAGTCTCGGGAGGATACTCTGGAAACACCATATATTTT.

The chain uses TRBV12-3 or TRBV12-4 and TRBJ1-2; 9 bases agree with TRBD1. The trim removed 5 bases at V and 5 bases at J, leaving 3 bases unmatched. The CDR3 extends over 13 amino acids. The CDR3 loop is CASSPGQGYGYTF. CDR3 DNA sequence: TGTGCCAGCAGTCCAGGACAGGGGTATGGCTACACCTTC.

CDR3: CASTTSGSRKTQYF. The CDR3 nucleotides are TGTGCCAGTACCACAAGCGGGAGTCGGAAGACCCAGTACTTC. The chain carries TRBV19 and TRBJ2-5; 8 positions match TRBD2. CDR3 length: 14 amino acids. The J segment lost 6 bases and the V segment lost 7 bases, leaving 10 bases of the junction unmatched. Germline CDR1 reads LNHDA; CDR2 reads SQIVND (reference sequence).

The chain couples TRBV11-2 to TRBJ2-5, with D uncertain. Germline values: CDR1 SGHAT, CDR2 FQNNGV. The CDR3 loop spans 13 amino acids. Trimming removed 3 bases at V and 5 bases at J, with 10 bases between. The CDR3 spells CASSFGSTETQYF. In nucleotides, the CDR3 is TGTGCCAGCAGCTTCGGTAGCACCGAGACCCAGTACTTC.

CDR3 protein: CASSEREGFVSEQYF. CDR3 sequence (DNA): TGTGCCAGCAGCGAAAGGGAGGGATTTGTCAGCGAGCAGTACTTC. The rearrangement joins TRBV2 to TRBJ2-7; 7 nucleotides align to TRBD2. The V and J ends lost 6 bases and 6 bases, in that order; junction bases with no gene match: 14. The CDR3 totals 15 residues. Germline loops: CDR1 SNHLY, CDR2 FYNNEI.

CDR3 sequence reads: CASSYTGGGKETQYF. In DNA, the CDR3 is TGTGCCAGCAGTTACACAGGGGGAGGGAAAGAGACCCAGTACTTC. The V gene is TRBV6-6, the J gene TRBJ2-5, with D possibly TRBD1 on 8 matching bases. This CDR3 spans 15 amino acids. CDR1 is MNHNY, CDR2 SVGAGI, per germline (reference sequence). Trimming shortened V by 2 bases and J by 3 bases, and 13 bases separated the two germline ends.

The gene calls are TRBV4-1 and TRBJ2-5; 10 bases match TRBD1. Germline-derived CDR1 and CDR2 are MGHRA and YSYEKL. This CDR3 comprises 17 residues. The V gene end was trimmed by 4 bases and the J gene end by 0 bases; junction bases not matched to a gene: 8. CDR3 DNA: TGCGCCAGCAGCCCCTTGGACAGGGGGGTTTACCAAGAGACCCAGTACTTC. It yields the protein CASSPLDRGVYQETQYF.

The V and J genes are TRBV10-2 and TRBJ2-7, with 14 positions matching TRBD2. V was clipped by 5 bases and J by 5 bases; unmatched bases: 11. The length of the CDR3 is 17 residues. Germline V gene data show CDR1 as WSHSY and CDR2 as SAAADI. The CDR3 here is CASSSGLAGGRWHEQYF. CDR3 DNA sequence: TGCGCCAGCAGTTCCGGACTAGCGGGAGGTCGCTGGCACGAGCAGTACTTC.

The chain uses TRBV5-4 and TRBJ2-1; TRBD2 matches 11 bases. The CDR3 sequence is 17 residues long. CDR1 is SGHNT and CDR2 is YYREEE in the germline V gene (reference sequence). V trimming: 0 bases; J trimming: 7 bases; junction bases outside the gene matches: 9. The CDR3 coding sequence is TGTGCCAGCAGCTTGGCCGGTAGCGGGGGGGCCAGTAATGAGCAGTTCTTC. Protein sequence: CASSLAGSGGASNEQFF. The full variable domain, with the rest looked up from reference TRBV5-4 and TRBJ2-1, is ETGVTQSPTHLIKTRGQQVTLRCSSQSGHNTVSWYQQALGQGPQFIFQYYREEENGRGNFPPRFSGLQFPNYSSELNVNALELDDSALYLCASSLAGSGGASNEQFFGPGTRLTVL.

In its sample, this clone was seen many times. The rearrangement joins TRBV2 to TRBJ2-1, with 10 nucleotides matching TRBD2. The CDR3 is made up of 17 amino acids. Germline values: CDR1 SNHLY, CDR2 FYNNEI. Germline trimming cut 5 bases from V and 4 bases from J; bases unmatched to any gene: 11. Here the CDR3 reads CASSYSSLAGVYNEQFF. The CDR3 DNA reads TGTGCCAGCAGTTATTCGTCCCTAGCGGGGGTATACAATGAGCAGTTCTTC.

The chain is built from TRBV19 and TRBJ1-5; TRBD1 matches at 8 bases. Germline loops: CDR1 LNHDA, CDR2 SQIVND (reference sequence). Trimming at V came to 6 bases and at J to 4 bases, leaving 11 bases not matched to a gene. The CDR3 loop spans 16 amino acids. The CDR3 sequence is CASRDQGAGTNQPQHF. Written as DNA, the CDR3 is TGTGCCAGTAGGGATCAGGGGGCCGGTACAAATCAGCCCCAGCATTTT.

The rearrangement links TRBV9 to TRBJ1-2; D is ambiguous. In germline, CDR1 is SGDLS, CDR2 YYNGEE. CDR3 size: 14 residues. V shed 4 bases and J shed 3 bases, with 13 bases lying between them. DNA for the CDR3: TGTGCCAGCAGCTTGGGCCGTCCGGACTATGGCTACACCTTC. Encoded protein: CASSLGRPDYGYTF.